This TCR beta chain came from a study of low-dose radiotherapy and immunotherapy resistance in tumors. Overall study context: Cohort 1 got 0.5 Gy per fraction every 2 weeks, 6.5 Gy in total. Every two weeks, cyclophosphamide 200 mg/m2 was infused one day before radiation plus immunotherapy.

As to this clonotype: The likely explanation is a read error, given a far larger clone one base away.

First-strand cDNA relied on TRAV- and TRBV-specific primers spanning alpha and beta chains. PCR amplification of the TCRs was performed with Phusion for 20 to 25 PCR cycles, and it relied on a constant-region primer together with a V-primer adapter. TCRdb analysed the reads with MiXCR anew, one entry per CDR3 protein. The sample consists of approximately 84,000 distinct CDR3 sequences, about a sixth of them appearing once. The CDR3 is 15 residues long. Germline CDR1 and CDR2: MNHEY and SVGAGI. Time point in this sample: before trial treatment. The source material was PBMCs, sampled before treatment. The chain carries TRBV6-5 and TRBJ1-1; the D gene is possibly TRBD1 (5 bases). The clonotype comes from a male donor with prostate cancer. The CDR3: CASSEGAGSNTEASF. The CDR3 DNA is TGTGCCAGCAGTGAAGGGGCAGGGTCGAACACTGAAGCTTCCTTT.